This T cell receptor (beta chain) was sequenced for a study of blood T cell repertoires in COVID-19. The overall study: Material from acute and convalescent COVID-19 was sourced from the United States, Italy and Spain. In each case, the material was cDNA or gDNA derived from T cells, B-cell-depleted T cells, or PBMCs.

Looked up from germline, CDR1 is LGHDT and CDR2 is YNNKEL (reference sequence). The CDR3 has 16 amino acids. Trimming shortened V by 0 bases and J by 4 bases, and 12 bases separated the two germline ends. How the authors handled the data: Nucleated cell counts were estimated from reference gene primer amplification. Repertoires were generated with immunoSEQ multiplex PCR, while TCRdb's copy carries only in-frame clones and drops some. D and trimming come from the DNA, and the V and J calls and clone size come from that table. The sample contains nearly 60,000 clones, around 90% of which appear only once.

This TCR derives from a man aged 60 to 75 with active COVID-19. Material for sequencing was peripheral blood. The chain has TRBV3-1 (or the pseudogene TRBV3-2) and TRBJ2-2; a possible D gene is TRBD1 (6 bases). The CDR3, as DNA: TGTGCCAGCAGCCAAGATCTCAGGGGCGGCACCGGGGAGCTGTTTTTT. Encoded protein: CASSQDLRGGTGELFF.